The clone carrying this T cell receptor (beta chain) was counted only a few times. The record originates from a study of cytotoxic CD8 clonotypes in ibrutinib-treated CLL. Only in-frame clones appear in the TCRdb table, and some are missing; sequencing was by immunoSEQ multiplex PCR. The table has tens of thousands of clones, around half seen once. Libraries of TCR beta were made from approximately 1.9 micrograms of genomic DNA that came from cryopreserved PBMCs. Germline V gene data show CDR1 as SGHNT and CDR2 as YENEEA. CDR3 length: 15 amino acids. V lost 1 base to trimming and J lost 4 bases, with 13 bases between them.

This receptor was taken from a human donor with chronic lymphocytic leukemia. V usage is TRBV11-3 and J usage is TRBJ1-1, with a possible D match to TRBD1 (5 bases). The sample in question was PBMCs, obtained after 12 months of ibrutinib treatment. This CDR3 is CASSLAGRGSTEAFF. CDR3 DNA sequence: TGTGCCAGCAGCTTAGCCGGACGGGGGAGCACTGAAGCTTTCTTT.